The 20 T cell receptor beta chains given below trace back to one sample, sequenced in a study of blood T cell repertoires in COVID-19. Method: immunoSEQ multiplex PCR; TCRdb's copy keeps in-frame clones and lacks some. The table has 150,000 to 200,000 clones, roughly 80% seen once; the top ten hold approximately 19%. The sequenced material came from peripheral blood. These receptors originate from a woman older than 75 with acute or convalescent COVID-19.

V gene TRBV11-2 combines with J gene TRBJ2-5; D is uncertain. CDR1 is SGHAT, CDR2 FQNNGV, per germline. Between the trimmed V and J ends, which lost 4 bases and 2 bases, there was a span of 14 bases. The CDR3 covers 15 residues. The DNA of the CDR3 is TGTGCCAGCAGCTCCCCTGCAGTCGGGCAAGAGACCCAGTACTTC. Encoded protein: CASSSPAVGQETQYF.

The chain recombines TRBV15 with TRBJ1-1, with 7 bases fitting TRBD1. Per germline, CDR1 LNHNV and CDR2 YYDKDF (reference sequence). The CDR3 is 14 residues long. V gave up 0 bases and J gave up 3 bases; unmatched junction bases: 1. CDR3 protein: CATSRDQGDTEAFF. As DNA, the CDR3 is TGTGCCACCAGCAGAGATCAGGGGGACACTGAAGCTTTCTTT.

The chain is built from TRBV18 and TRBJ1-1, with 9 bases fitting TRBD1. CDR3 length: 15 amino acids. V dropped 3 bases and J dropped 7; count of bases not matched to a gene: 9. Germline V gene data show CDR1 as KGHSH and CDR2 as LQKENI. The CDR3, as DNA: TGTGCCAGCTCACCCAATACAGGGGGCACCGTTGAAGCTTTCTTT. Translation: CASSPNTGGTVEAFF.

This chain links TRBV3-1 (or the pseudogene TRBV3-2) with TRBJ1-1, with D perhaps matching TRBD1 (5 bases). The V end was cut by 2 bases, the J end by 5 bases, with 12 bases between. The CDR3 is 14 amino acids. Germline-derived CDR1 and CDR2 are LGHDT and YNNKEL (reference sequence). CDR3 region: CASSQPGGVTEAFF. CDR3 in DNA: TGTGCCAGCAGCCAACCAGGAGGGGTGACTGAAGCTTTCTTT.

The genes are TRBV5-6 and TRBJ2-1; 12 bases fit TRBD1. The CDR3 sequence is 18 residues long. CDR1 SGHDT and CDR2 YYEEEE come from the germline V gene. V was pared by 4 bases and J by 4 bases, with 12 bases of the junction left unmatched. In DNA form, the CDR3 reads TGTGCCAGCAGCCCGTTTATAGGGACAGGGGGCGCTTACAATGAGCAGTTCTTC. It yields the protein CASSPFIGTGGAYNEQFF. The full variable domain, in which reference TRBV5-6 and TRBJ2-1 provide the parts outside the CDR3, is DAGVTQSPTHLIKTRGQQVTLRCSPKSGHDTVSWYQQALGQGPQFIFQYYEEEERQRGNFPDRFSGHQFPNYSSELNVNALLLGDSALYLCASSPFIGTGGAYNEQFFGPGTRLTVL.

The chain combines TRBV19 with TRBJ1-3; 7 nucleotides match TRBD1. Trimming at V came to 5 bases and at J to 3 bases, leaving 13 bases not matched to a gene. Germline CDR1 LNHDA, CDR2 SQIVND (reference sequence). This CDR3 comprises 17 residues. The CDR3 sequence: CASSVLTPGQLGNTIYF. CDR3 in DNA: TGTGCCAGTAGTGTCCTAACACCGGGACAGCTTGGAAACACCATATATTTT.

This clone was found once. The J gene is TRBJ1-1, the V gene TRBV27, with D tentatively TRBD1 (6 bases). Germline V gene data show CDR1 as MNHEY and CDR2 as SMNVEV (reference sequence). V gave up 0 bases and J gave up 3 bases, with 8 bases separating them. This CDR3 region has 14 residues. The CDR3, as DNA: TGTGCCAGCAGTTTATCGCAGGGGTACACTGAAGCTTTCTTT. Translated: CASSLSQGYTEAFF.

This clone was observed at least ten times. The chain carries TRBV10-1 and TRBJ2-1, with D perhaps TRBD2 (6 bases). V lost 3 bases to trimming and J lost 3 bases, with 9 bases between them. The CDR3 sequence is 14 residues long. Germline V gives CDR1 WNHNN, CDR2 SYGVQD (reference sequence). CDR3 in amino acids: CASSDSGLYNEQFF. In DNA, the CDR3 is TGCGCCAGCAGTGATAGCGGACTCTACAATGAGCAGTTCTTC.

This sequence joins TRBV18 and TRBJ2-2; 7 bases are a match to TRBD1. V lost 4 bases and J lost 1; bases outside the gene matches: 18. The CDR3 spans 20 residues. Germline-derived CDR1 and CDR2 are KGHSH and LQKENI. The chain's CDR3 is CASSRYGGQASGGNTGELFF. Here the CDR3 DNA reads TGTGCCAGCTCACGTTACGGTGGACAGGCCTCCGGTGGGAACACCGGGGAGCTGTTTTTT.

CDR3 region: CSASRAGGRAQYF. Written as DNA, the CDR3 is TGCAGTGCTAGTCGTGCGGGGGGGAGGGCCCAGTACTTC. This chain connects TRBV20-1 to TRBJ2-5, with TRBD2 identical over 9 bases. Germline values: CDR1 DFQATT, CDR2 SNEGSKA (reference sequence). The CDR3 is 13 residues long. The J segment lost 9 bases and the V segment lost 3 bases, leaving 8 bases of the junction unmatched.

The chain carries TRBV12-5 and TRBJ2-2, with unresolved D. CDR3 length: 13 amino acids. Per germline, CDR1 LGHNT and CDR2 FRNRAP. Trimming cost V 6 bases and J 5 bases, with 10 bases left between them. The CDR3 protein is CASGTYLTGELFF. For the CDR3, the DNA is TGTGCTAGTGGGACTTACTTAACCGGGGAGCTGTTTTTT.

The rearrangement joins TRBV19 to TRBJ1-3; D is unresolved. Trimming shortened V by 3 bases and J by 1 base, and 10 bases separated the two germline ends. Germline lookup yields CDR1 LNHDA and CDR2 SQIVND (reference sequence). The CDR3 runs to 15 residues. The CDR3 coding sequence is TGTGCCAGTAGTATCCCCCCCGGTTCTGGAAACACCATATATTTT. This encodes CASSIPPGSGNTIYF.

V is TRBV5-6 and J is TRBJ1-2; D remains ambiguous. This CDR3 has 14 residues. Trimming took 0 bases from V and 1 from J, leaving 7 bases between them. CDR1 SGHDT and CDR2 YYEEEE come from the germline V gene. The CDR3 protein is CASSLAGNNYGYTF. The CDR3 coding sequence is TGTGCCAGCAGCTTGGCGGGGAATAACTATGGCTACACCTTC.

The chain carries TRBV10-1 and TRBJ2-4, with TRBD2 identical over 12 bases. The J segment lost 3 bases and the V segment lost 6 bases, leaving 12 bases of the junction unmatched. Looked up from germline, CDR1 is WNHNN and CDR2 is SYGVQD (reference sequence). CDR3 length: 18 amino acids. This CDR3 reads CASRRGLAGNLNKNIQYF. In nucleotides, the CDR3 is TGCGCCAGCAGGAGAGGACTAGCGGGAAACCTAAACAAAAACATTCAGTACTTC.

The chain has TRBV3-1 (or the pseudogene TRBV3-2) and TRBJ1-4; D uncertain. Germline V gene data show CDR1 as LGHDT and CDR2 as YNNKEL (reference sequence). The CDR3 is made up of 16 amino acids. V gave up 4 bases and J gave up 0 bases, with 12 bases separating them. The DNA for the CDR3 is TGTGCCAGCAGCCCTCGAAGCACTGCAACTAATGAAAAACTGTTTTTT. This encodes CASSPRSTATNEKLFF.

This clone was observed a handful of times. The chain couples TRBV7-2 to TRBJ1-2; 7 bases match TRBD1. Germline V gene data show CDR1 as SGHTA and CDR2 as FQGNSA. The CDR3 runs to 16 residues. V lost 1 base to trimming and J lost 5 bases; unmatched junction nucleotides: 10. The CDR3 DNA is TGTGCCAGCAGCTTAGGGACAGGCCAAACAGGGTATGGCTACACCTTC. It is translated as CASSLGTGQTGYGYTF.

The genes are TRBV28 and TRBJ1-1; perhaps TRBD1 as D (5 bases). The CDR3 is made up of 15 amino acids. Germline V gene sequence: CDR1 MDHEN, CDR2 SYDVKM. V lost 3 bases to trimming and J lost 2 bases, with 13 bases between them. The CDR3 bases are TGTGCCAGCAGTTTGGGGGTGGGGGGAAACACTGAAGCTTTCTTT. Translated: CASSLGVGGNTEAFF.

The chain carries TRBV28 and TRBJ1-5; D gene ambiguous. Trimming took 7 bases from V and 4 from J, leaving 8 bases between them. This CDR3 is 12 amino acids long. Germline V lookup: CDR1 MDHEN, CDR2 SYDVKM. CDR3 in amino acids: CASMQANQPQHF. CDR3 coding DNA: TGTGCCAGCATGCAGGCGAATCAGCCCCAGCATTTT.

The chain uses TRBV28 and TRBJ2-3; D unresolved. V gave up 1 base and J gave up 1 base, with 6 bases separating them. The germline V gene encodes CDR1 MDHEN and CDR2 SYDVKM. CDR3 length equals 14 residues. CDR3 in DNA: TGTGCCAGCAGTTTATCAGGTGGCACAGATACGCAGTATTTT. It is translated as CASSLSGGTDTQYF.

This chain connects TRBV2 to TRBJ2-1; D perhaps matches TRBD1 (5 bases). Germline V CDR1 and CDR2: SNHLY, FYNNEI. Trimming left V 1 base short and J 10 bases short, with 11 bases between. The CDR3 runs to 13 residues. The CDR3 reads CASSEEFPGEQFF. CDR3 nucleotides: TGTGCCAGCAGTGAAGAATTCCCAGGGGAGCAGTTCTTC.